Below are 9 T cell receptor beta chains sequenced from a single sample in a study of blood T cells in healthy people across ages. Combining a sample-barcoded 5' primer with a J-beta primer mix, a second PCR ran for about 7 to 11 cycles. TCRdb independently ran MiXCR on the 5' RACE reads; one entry per CDR3 protein. This sample carries fewer than 900,000 distinct CDR3 sequences, 45% to 50% of them seen once, and the ten largest clones take 30% to 40%. Sequenced sample: blood. The receptors come from a woman in her fifties or sixties in good health.

The chain employs TRBV4-1 and TRBJ2-1; TRBD2 is a possible D gene (6 bases). Trimming pared 3 bases from V and 10 bases from J, leaving 10 bases between. Germline CDR1 reads MGHRA; CDR2 reads YSYEKL. This CDR3 spans 12 amino acids. The CDR3 DNA reads as TGCGCCAGCAGCCATATAGCGGCGGAGCAGTTCTTC. Amino acids: CASSHIAAEQFF.

About this clonotype itself: A single base separates this from a much larger clone, so it may be a read error. This chain joins TRBV5-1 and TRBJ2-3; D uncertain. Per germline, CDR1 SGHRS and CDR2 YFSETQ. The CDR3 is 13 amino acids. V shed 4 bases and J shed 6 bases, with 12 bases lying between them. The CDR3 loop reads CASSVWGRDTQYF. As DNA, the CDR3 is TGCGCCAGCAGCGTTTGGGGTAGGGATACGCAGTATTTT. The full variable domain, completed using reference TRBV5-1 and TRBJ2-3, is KAGVTQTPRYLIKTRGQQVTLSCSPISGHRSVSWYQQTPGQGLQFLFEYFSETQRNKGNFPGRFSGRQFSNSRSEMNVSTLELGDSALYLCASSVWGRDTQYFGPGTRLTVL.

The V call is TRBV7-2, the J call TRBJ2-7; 10 bases align to TRBD2. This CDR3 is 17 amino acids long. V lost 0 bases, J lost 1 base, and 6 bases stayed unmatched. Germline values: CDR1 SGHTA, CDR2 FQGNSA. CDR3 in DNA: TGTGCCAGCAGCTTAGCGGCTAGCGGGAGTTTGTCCTACGAGCAGTACTTC. Translating gives CASSLAASGSLSYEQYF.

The chain couples TRBV4-2 to TRBJ1-2; D is ambiguous. Germline lookup yields CDR1 LGHNA and CDR2 YNFKEQ. The CDR3 runs 17 residues. Trimming shortened V by 1 base and J by 8 bases, and 23 bases separated the two germline ends. Here the CDR3 reads CASSQGDTGSTRRGYTF. In DNA, the CDR3 is TGTGCCAGCAGCCAAGGAGACACCGGGTCCACTCGGCGAGGCTACACCTTC.

The chain couples TRBV7-3 to TRBJ2-5, with D perhaps TRBD2 (6 bases). The CDR3 spans 15 residues. Trimming removed 2 bases from V and 11 bases from J, with 21 bases in between. CDR1 is SGHTA and CDR2 is FQGTGA in the germline V gene. In DNA form, the CDR3 reads TGTGCCAGCAGCTTAGGAGGGAAGGGAATGAATGTGCAGTACTTC. As protein: CASSLGGKGMNVQYF.

The CDR3 region has the DNA TGTGCCAGCAGCTTAATGGGCAGCAACAGCGAGCAGTACTTC. It yields the protein CASSLMGSNSEQYF. V is TRBV7-3 and J is TRBJ2-5, with unresolved D. The J call is uncertain, as TRBJ2-7 better fits the DNA end. CDR1 SGHTA and CDR2 FQGTGA come from the germline V gene. The CDR3 is 14 residues long.

CDR3 sequence reads: CASSSWTAVRTDTQYF. As DNA, the CDR3 is TGTGCCAGCAGCTCCTGGACTGCGGTCCGCACAGATACGCAGTATTTT. This chain links TRBV6-6 with TRBJ2-3, with D tentatively TRBD2 (5 bases). Trimming removed 6 bases from V and 1 base from J, with 17 bases in between. The CDR3 is made up of 16 amino acids. CDR1 and CDR2 from the germline V gene are MNHNY and SVGAGI (reference sequence).

Only a few counts were recorded for this clonotype. The gene calls are TRBV18 and TRBJ2-5; 7 bases agree with TRBD1. Germline V lookup: CDR1 KGHSH, CDR2 LQKENI. Germline trimming cut 6 bases from V and 3 bases from J; bases unmatched to any gene: 10. The CDR3 extends over 15 amino acids. The CDR3 DNA sequence: TGTGCCAGCTCCCGAAGGGGGCAGGGTGAAGAGACCCAGTACTTC. It is translated as CASSRRGQGEETQYF.

The chain carries TRBV2 and TRBJ2-1; weak D call: TRBD2 (6 bases). The ends were cut back, 4 bases at V and 8 bases at J, with 15 bases in the middle. The CDR3 has 14 residues. Per germline, CDR1 SNHLY and CDR2 FYNNEI. Here the CDR3 DNA reads TGTGCCAGCAGTGTTAGCGGAGGGCCGGATGAGCAGTTCTTC. Its protein is CASSVSGGPDEQFF. Full variable domain (outside the CDR3, taken from reference TRBV2 and TRBJ2-1): EPEVTQTPSHQVTQMGQEVILRCVPISNHLYFYWYRQILGQKVEFLVSFYNNEISEKSEIFDDQFSVERPDGSNFTLKIRSTKLEDSAMYFCASSVSGGPDEQFFGPGTRLTVL.